This TCR beta chain was obtained from a study of blood T cells in healthy people across ages. Through a sample-barcoded 5' primer and a J-beta primer mix, a second PCR was run for 7 to 11 cycles. One entry per CDR3 protein, called by TCRdb with MiXCR from the 5' RACE reads. The sample includes 1.5 million to 2 million distinct CDR3 sequences, roughly 52% seen only once; the top ten take over 2%. This CDR3 region has 15 residues. V lost 6 bases to trimming and J lost 6 bases, with 20 bases between them. The germline V gene encodes CDR1 SGHVS and CDR2 FQNEAQ. The sample was blood. The rearrangement uses TRBV7-8 and TRBJ1-1, with D perhaps matching TRBD1 (6 bases). This TCR was sampled from a woman aged 40 to 50 in good health. CDR3 sequence reads: CASSLNLRDNAEAFF. The CDR3 nucleotides are TGTGCCAGCAGTTTAAACCTCCGGGACAATGCTGAAGCTTTCTTT.